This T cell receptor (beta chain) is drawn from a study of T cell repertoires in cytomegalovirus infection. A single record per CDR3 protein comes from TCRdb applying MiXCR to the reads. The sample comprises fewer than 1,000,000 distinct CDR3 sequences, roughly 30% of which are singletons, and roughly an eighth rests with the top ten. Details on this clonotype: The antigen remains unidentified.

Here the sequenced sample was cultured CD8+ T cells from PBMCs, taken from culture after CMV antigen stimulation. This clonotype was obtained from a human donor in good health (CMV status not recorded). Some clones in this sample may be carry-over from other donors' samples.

The CDR3 DNA reads as TGCAGCGTTGAAGAGCAGGGTCTGGGCACAGATACGCAGTATTTT. The encoded protein is CSVEEQGLGTDTQYF. V usage is TRBV29-1 and J usage is TRBJ2-3, with D perhaps TRBD1 (5 bases). Trimming removed 0 bases at V and 1 base at J, with 11 bases between. The CDR3 runs to 15 residues. Per germline, CDR1 SQVTM and CDR2 ANQGSEA.